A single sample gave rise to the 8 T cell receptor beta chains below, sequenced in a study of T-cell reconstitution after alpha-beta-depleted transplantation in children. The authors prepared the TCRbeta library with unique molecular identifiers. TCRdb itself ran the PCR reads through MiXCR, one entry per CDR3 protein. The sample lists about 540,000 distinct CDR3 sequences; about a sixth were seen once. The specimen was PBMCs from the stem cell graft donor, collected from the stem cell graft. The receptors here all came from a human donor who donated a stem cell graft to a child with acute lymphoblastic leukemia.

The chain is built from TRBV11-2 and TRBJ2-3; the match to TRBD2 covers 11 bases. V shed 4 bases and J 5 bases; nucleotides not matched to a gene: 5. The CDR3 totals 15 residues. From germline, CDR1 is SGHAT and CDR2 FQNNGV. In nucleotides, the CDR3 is TGTGCCAGCAGCTCGGGACTAGCGGACCAAGATACGCAGTATTTT. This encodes CASSSGLADQDTQYF.

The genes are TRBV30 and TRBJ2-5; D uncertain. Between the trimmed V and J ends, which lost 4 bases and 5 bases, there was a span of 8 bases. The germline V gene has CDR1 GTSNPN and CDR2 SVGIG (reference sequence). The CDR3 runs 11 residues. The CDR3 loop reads CAWTLRETQYF. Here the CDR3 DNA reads TGTGCCTGGACTCTCAGGGAGACCCAGTACTTC.

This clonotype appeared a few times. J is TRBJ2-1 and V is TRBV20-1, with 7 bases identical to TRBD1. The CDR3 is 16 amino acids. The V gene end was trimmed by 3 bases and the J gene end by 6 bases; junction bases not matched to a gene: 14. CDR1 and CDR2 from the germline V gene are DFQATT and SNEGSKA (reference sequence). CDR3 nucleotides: TGCAGTGCTAGCAAAAGCCCGGGGACAGTCTTCAATGAGCAGTTCTTC. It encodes CSASKSPGTVFNEQFF.

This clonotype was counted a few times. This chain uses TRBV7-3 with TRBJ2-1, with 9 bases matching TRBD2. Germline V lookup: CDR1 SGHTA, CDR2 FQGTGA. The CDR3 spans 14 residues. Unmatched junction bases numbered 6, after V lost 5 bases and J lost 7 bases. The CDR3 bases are TGTGCCAGCAGCATTAGCGGGAGTGGGAATGAGCAGTTCTTC. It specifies CASSISGSGNEQFF. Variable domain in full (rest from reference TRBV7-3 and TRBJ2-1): GAGVSQTPSNKVTEKGKYVELRCDPISGHTALYWYRQSLGQGPEFLIYFQGTGAADDSGLPNDRFFAVRPEGSVSTLKIQRTERGDSAVYLCASSISGSGNEQFFGPGTRLTVL.

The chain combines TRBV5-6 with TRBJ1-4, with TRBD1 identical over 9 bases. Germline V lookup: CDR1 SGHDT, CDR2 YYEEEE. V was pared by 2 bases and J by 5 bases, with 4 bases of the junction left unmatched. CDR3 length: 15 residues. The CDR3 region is CASSFAGTGNEKLFF. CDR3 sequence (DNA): TGTGCCAGCAGCTTTGCCGGGACAGGGAATGAAAAACTGTTTTTT.

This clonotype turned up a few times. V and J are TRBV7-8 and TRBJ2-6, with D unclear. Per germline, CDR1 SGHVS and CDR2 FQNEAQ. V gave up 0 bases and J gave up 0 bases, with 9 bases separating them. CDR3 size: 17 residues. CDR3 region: CASSLARVYSGANVLTF. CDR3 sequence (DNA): TGTGCCAGCAGCTTAGCGAGAGTCTACTCTGGGGCCAACGTCCTGACTTTC.

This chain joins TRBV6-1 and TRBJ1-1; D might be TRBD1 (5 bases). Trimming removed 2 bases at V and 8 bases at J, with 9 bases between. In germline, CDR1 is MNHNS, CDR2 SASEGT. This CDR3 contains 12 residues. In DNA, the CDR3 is TGTGCCAGCAGTGAATGGCCAGGGGAAGCTTTCTTT. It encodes CASSEWPGEAFF.

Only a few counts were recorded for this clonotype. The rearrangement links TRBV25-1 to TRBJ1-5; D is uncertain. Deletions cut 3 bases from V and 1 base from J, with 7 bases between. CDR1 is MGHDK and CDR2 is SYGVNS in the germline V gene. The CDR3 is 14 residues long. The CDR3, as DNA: TGTGCCAGCAGTGACGATGGGAGCAATCAGCCCCAGCATTTT. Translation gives CASSDDGSNQPQHF.